Below are 11 T cell receptor beta chains sequenced from a single sample in a study of blood T cell repertoires in COVID-19 (dated by TCRdb to 2018 to 2021). The library came from the immunoSEQ multiplex PCR assay. Sourced from immuneACCESS, this table was stored by TCRdb with only in-frame sequences that have V and J called. A share of the clones is absent; for the studies checked, an unresolved V gene accounts for under half, and the remainder has no known explanation. The sample table shows under 200,000 clones, and around 87% are seen once. Just over 2.5% of the sample belongs to the ten largest clones. The sample consisted of peripheral blood. Receptor source: a woman of 80 years or more with COVID-19, enrolled during active disease.

This clone was found once. The CDR3 nucleotides read TGTGCCACAAAGGACAGGGCCACCGGGGAGCTGTTTTTT. The encoded protein is CATKDRATGELFF. The J gene is TRBJ2-2, the V gene TRBV19; 8 bases map to TRBD1. The junction had 5 bases not matched to a gene; V was cut back by 10 bases and J by 4 bases. The CDR3 has 13 residues. Germline V gene data show CDR1 as LNHDA and CDR2 as SQIVND (reference sequence).

J is TRBJ2-6 and V is TRBV6-2 or TRBV6-3; 8 bases line up with TRBD1. The CDR3 length is 18 residues. V trimming: 0 bases; J trimming: 0 bases; junction bases outside the gene matches: 4. Germline CDR1 and CDR2: MNHEY and SVGEGT. The CDR3 DNA reads TGTGCCAGCAGTTACTCGGGGACAGGATCCTCTGGGGCCAACGTCCTGACTTTC. Translated, it gives CASSYSGTGSSGANVLTF.

The V call is TRBV18, the J call TRBJ2-7; a weak D match, TRBD2 (6 bases). V was trimmed by 5 bases and J by 6 bases, leaving 14 bases between them. CDR1 and CDR2 (germline): KGHSH, LQKENI. This CDR3 comprises 13 residues. Here the CDR3 DNA reads TGTGCCAGCTCAGGTGGAGGAGGGGTCGAGCAGTACTTC. It yields the protein CASSGGGGVEQYF.

This sequence joins TRBV2 and TRBJ2-7; maybe TRBD1 (6 bases). CDR1 and CDR2 from the germline V gene are SNHLY and FYNNEI. The V end was cut by 2 bases, the J end by 6 bases, with 20 bases between. The CDR3 consists of 16 residues. This CDR3 is CASSEMVGHSNREQYF. The CDR3 DNA reads as TGTGCCAGCAGTGAAATGGTGGGACACAGTAACCGCGAGCAGTACTTC.

This chain uses TRBV5-1 with TRBJ2-2; 11 bases line up with TRBD2. Germline CDR1 SGHRS, CDR2 YFSETQ. The trim removed 3 bases at V and 6 bases at J, leaving 7 bases unmatched. The CDR3 consists of 16 residues. Here the CDR3 DNA reads TGCGCCAGCAGCTATTTAGCGGGAGGGCCATCCGGGGAGCTGTTTTTT. Translated: CASSYLAGGPSGELFF.

The chain couples TRBV7-9 to TRBJ2-2, with 7 bases identical to TRBD1. This CDR3 is 12 amino acids long. CDR1 SEHNR and CDR2 FQNEAQ come from the germline V gene (reference sequence). The J segment lost 7 bases and the V segment lost 8 bases, leaving 4 bases of the junction unmatched. The CDR3 nucleotides are TGTGCCAGCGGGACAGCCTTCGGGGAGCTGTTTTTT. Its protein product is CASGTAFGELFF.

J is TRBJ1-2 and V is TRBV3-1 (or the pseudogene TRBV3-2); D call uncertain. Trimming took off 0 bases at V and 1 base at J, with 9 bases between the two ends. The CDR3 covers 15 residues. CDR1 is LGHDT and CDR2 is YNNKEL in the germline V gene (reference sequence). CDR3 nucleotide sequence: TGTGCCAGCAGCCAAGATTCAGGACTTAACTATGGCTACACCTTC. Translating it yields CASSQDSGLNYGYTF.

The chain recombines TRBV10-2 with TRBJ1-6; D is uncertain. Per the germline V gene, CDR1 is WSHSY and CDR2 is SAAADI. The CDR3 totals 14 residues. Trimming pared 2 bases from V and 7 bases from J, leaving 9 bases between. In DNA, the CDR3 is TGCGCCAGCAGTGAGCCCGTGGAGAATTCACCCCTCCACTTT. Amino acid sequence: CASSEPVENSPLHF.

This clone was observed a handful of times. The chain employs TRBV14 and TRBJ2-3; D remains ambiguous. CDR3 length: 14 amino acids. Trimming cost V 4 bases and J 0 bases, with 8 bases left between them. CDR1 is SGHDN and CDR2 is FVKESK in the germline V gene. CDR3 protein: CASSLVGSTDTQYF. Here the CDR3 DNA reads TGTGCCAGCAGCCTGGTCGGTAGCACAGATACGCAGTATTTT. Using reference TRBV14 and TRBJ2-3 for the parts outside the CDR3, the full variable domain is EAGVTQFPSHSVIEKGQTVTLRCDPISGHDNLYWYRRVMGKEIKFLLHFVKESKQDESGMPNNRFLAERTGGTYSTLKVQPAELEDSGVYFCASSLVGSTDTQYFGPGTRLTVL.

V usage is TRBV28 and J usage is TRBJ1-2; D possibly corresponds to TRBD1 (6 bases). V was cut by 6 bases and J by 8 bases, with 16 bases left in between. The CDR3 covers 13 residues. Germline assignment: CDR1 MDHEN and CDR2 SYDVKM. For the CDR3, the DNA is TGTGCCAGCAGGCCACAGGGAAATAGAGGCTACACCTTC. Residues: CASRPQGNRGYTF.

This chain links TRBV3-1 (or the pseudogene TRBV3-2) with TRBJ1-4, with a possible D match to TRBD1 (5 bases). Germline lookup yields CDR1 LGHDT and CDR2 YNNKEL (reference sequence). This CDR3 comprises 13 residues. V dropped 1 base and J dropped 8 bases, with 8 bases sitting between them. In nucleotides, the CDR3 is TGTGCCAGCAGCCAAGCGGGGGAAGAAAAACTGTTTTTT. Its protein is CASSQAGEEKLFF.